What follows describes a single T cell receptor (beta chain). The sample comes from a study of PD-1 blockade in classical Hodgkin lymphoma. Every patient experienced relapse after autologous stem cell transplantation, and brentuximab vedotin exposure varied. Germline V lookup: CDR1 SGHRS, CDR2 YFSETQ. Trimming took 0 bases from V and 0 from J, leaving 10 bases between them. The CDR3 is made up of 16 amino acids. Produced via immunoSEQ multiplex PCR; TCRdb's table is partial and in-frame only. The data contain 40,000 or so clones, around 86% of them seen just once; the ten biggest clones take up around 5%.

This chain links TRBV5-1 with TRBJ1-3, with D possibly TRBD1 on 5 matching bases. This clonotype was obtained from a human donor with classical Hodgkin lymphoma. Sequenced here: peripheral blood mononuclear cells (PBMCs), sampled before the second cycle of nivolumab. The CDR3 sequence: CASSLVSTDSGNTIYF. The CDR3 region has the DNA TGCGCCAGCAGCTTGGTGTCGACAGACTCTGGAAACACCATATATTTT.